The clone carrying this T cell receptor (beta chain) was seen many times. Its antigen is undetermined. Germline V CDR1 and CDR2: ENHRY, SYGVKD. The CDR3 is 17 residues long. V lost 3 bases to trimming and J lost 8 bases, with 25 bases between them. The sample originates from a study of T cells in Graves' hyperthyroidism and ophthalmopathy. Study outcomes and limitations: Researchers found most expanded thyroid clonotypes above 0.001 in blood as well.

RNA transcripts provided the source from which TCR beta CDR3 regions were amplified. Researchers ran a first-round RT-PCR on the TCR CDR3 using the HTBI primer set. TCRdb re-derived calls from the multiplex PCR reads in MiXCR, one entry per CDR3 protein. This sample has 300,000 to 400,000 distinct CDR3 sequences, with under 20% found just once. The study included ophthalmopathy patients with Clinical Activity Score at least 3, NOSPECS grade at least 4 and duration under 3 months. Based on clinical symptoms, serum thyroxine and TRAb, thyroid ultrasound and orbital computed tomography, diagnoses were reached.

The chain uses TRBV10-3 and TRBJ1-2, with D hard to call. This TCR was recovered from a man aged 18 to 35 with Graves' ophthalmopathy. Sequenced sample: blood. Here the CDR3 reads CAISEGFAGIRARGYTF. The DNA for the CDR3 is TGTGCCATCAGTGAAGGTTTTGCGGGGATTCGGGCTAGAGGCTACACCTTC.